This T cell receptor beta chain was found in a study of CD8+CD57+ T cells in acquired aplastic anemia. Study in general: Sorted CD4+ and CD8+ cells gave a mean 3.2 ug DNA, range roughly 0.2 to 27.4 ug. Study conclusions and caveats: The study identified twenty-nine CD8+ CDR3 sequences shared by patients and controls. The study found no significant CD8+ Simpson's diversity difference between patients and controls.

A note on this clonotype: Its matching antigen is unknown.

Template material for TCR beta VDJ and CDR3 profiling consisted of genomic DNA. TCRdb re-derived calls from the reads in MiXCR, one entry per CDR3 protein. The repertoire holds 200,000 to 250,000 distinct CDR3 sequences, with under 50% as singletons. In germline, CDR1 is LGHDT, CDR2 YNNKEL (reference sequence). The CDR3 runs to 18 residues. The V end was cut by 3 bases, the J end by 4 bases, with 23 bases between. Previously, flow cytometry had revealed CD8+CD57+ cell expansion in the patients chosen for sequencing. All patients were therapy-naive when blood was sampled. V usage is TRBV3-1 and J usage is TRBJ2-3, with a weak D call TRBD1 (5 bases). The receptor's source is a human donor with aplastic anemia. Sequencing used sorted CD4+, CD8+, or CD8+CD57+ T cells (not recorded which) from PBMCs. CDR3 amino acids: CASSQPLGVNLSPDTQYF. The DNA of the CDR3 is TGTGCCAGCAGCCAGCCCTTAGGGGTAAACCTGAGCCCAGATACGCAGTATTTT.